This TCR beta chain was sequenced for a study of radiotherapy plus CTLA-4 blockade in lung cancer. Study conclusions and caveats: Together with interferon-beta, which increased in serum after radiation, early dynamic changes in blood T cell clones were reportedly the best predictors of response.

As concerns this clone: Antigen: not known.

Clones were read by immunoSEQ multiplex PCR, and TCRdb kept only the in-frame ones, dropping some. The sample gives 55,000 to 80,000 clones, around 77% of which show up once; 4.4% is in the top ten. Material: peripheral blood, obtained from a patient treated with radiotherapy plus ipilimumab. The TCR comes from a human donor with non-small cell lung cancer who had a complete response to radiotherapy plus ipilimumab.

This CDR3 reads CASSSSRQAGWGPYEQYV. DNA of the CDR3: TGTGCCAGCAGCTCGTCCCGTCAGGCGGGATGGGGCCCCTACGAGCAGTACGTC. The V gene is TRBV7-9, the J gene TRBJ2-7, with a possible D match to TRBD2 (6 bases). V gave up 4 bases and J gave up 2 bases, with 24 bases separating them. This CDR3 comprises 18 residues. Per the germline V gene, CDR1 is SEHNR and CDR2 is FQNEAQ (reference sequence).